Here is one T cell receptor beta chain with its context. This entry comes from a study of blood T cell repertoires in COVID-19. Study information: Acute and convalescent COVID-19 specimens originated in the United States, Italy and Spain. Sample material is recorded as cDNA or gDNA derived from T cells, B-cell-depleted T cells, or PBMCs.

In the source study's methods: Reference gene primer amplification in the assay estimated nucleated cell counts. Sequencing was performed with immunoSEQ multiplex PCR; in TCRdb, only in-frame clones are kept and a portion is missing. V, J and clone size are taken as reported in that table, and D and trimming were inferred from the DNA itself. The sample includes about 140,000 clones, less than 80% of them seen just once. This TCR derives from a man between 60 and 75 years old with acute or convalescent COVID-19. The sequencing input was peripheral blood.

Here the CDR3 reads CASSFTGGDEKLFF. CDR3 sequence (DNA): TGTGCCAGCAGTTTTACAGGGGGCGATGAAAAACTGTTTTTT. The rearrangement uses TRBV5-5 and TRBJ1-4; TRBD1 matches at 9 bases. The ends lost 5 bases at V and 6 bases at J; junction bases unmatched: 5. This CDR3 has 14 amino acids. Germline lookup yields CDR1 SGHKS and CDR2 YYEKEE (reference sequence).